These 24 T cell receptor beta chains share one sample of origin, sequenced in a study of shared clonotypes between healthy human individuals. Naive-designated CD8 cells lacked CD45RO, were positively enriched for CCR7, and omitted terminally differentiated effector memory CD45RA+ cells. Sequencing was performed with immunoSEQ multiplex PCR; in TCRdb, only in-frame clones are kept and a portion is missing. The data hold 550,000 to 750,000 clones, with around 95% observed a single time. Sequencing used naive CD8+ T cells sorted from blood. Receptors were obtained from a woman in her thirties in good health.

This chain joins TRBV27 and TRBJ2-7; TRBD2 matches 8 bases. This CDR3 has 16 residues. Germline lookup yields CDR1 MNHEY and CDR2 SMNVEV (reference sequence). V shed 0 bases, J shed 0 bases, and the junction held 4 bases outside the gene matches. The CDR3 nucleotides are TGTGCCAGCAGTTTATCGGGCGGGAGGCACTCCTACGAGCAGTACTTC. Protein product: CASSLSGGRHSYEQYF.

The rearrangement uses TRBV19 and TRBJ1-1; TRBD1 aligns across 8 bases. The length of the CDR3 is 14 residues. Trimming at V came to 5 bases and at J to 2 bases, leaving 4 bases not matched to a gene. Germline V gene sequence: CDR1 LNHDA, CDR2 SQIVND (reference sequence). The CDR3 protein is CASSSGQANTEAFF. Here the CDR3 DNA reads TGTGCCAGTAGTTCGGGACAGGCAAACACTGAAGCTTTCTTT.

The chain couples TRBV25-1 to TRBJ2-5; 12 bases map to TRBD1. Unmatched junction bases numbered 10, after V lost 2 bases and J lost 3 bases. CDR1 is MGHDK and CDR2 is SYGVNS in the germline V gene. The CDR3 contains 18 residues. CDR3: CASSEPGTGGFREETQYF. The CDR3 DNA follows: TGTGCCAGCAGTGAACCGGGGACAGGGGGCTTTAGAGAAGAGACCCAGTACTTC.

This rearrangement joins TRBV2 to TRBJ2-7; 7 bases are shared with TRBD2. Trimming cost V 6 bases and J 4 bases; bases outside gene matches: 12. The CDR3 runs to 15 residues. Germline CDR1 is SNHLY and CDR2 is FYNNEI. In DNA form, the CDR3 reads TGTGCCAGCAGGTTGGGACTATCGGAGTTTTACGAGCAGTACTTC. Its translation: CASRLGLSEFYEQYF.

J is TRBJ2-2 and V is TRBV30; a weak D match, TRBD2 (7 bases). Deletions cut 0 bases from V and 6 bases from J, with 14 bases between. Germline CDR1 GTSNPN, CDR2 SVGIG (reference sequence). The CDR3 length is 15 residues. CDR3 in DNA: TGTGCCTGGAGTGTACCAACGGGGGGCCCCGGGGAGCTGTTTTTT. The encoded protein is CAWSVPTGGPGELFF.

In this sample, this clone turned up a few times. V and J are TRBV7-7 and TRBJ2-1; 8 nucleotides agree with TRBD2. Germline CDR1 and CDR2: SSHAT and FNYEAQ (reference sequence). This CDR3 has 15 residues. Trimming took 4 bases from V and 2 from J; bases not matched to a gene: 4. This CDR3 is CASSSRREAYNEQFF. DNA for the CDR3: TGTGCCAGCAGCTCGAGGCGGGAGGCCTACAATGAGCAGTTCTTC.

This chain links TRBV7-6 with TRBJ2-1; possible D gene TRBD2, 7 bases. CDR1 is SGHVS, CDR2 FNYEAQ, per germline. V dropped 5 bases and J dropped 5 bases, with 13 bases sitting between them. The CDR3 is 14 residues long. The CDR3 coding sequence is TGTGCCAGCAGCAGGGGGGGGCTCCACAATGAGCAGTTCTTC. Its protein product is CASSRGGLHNEQFF.

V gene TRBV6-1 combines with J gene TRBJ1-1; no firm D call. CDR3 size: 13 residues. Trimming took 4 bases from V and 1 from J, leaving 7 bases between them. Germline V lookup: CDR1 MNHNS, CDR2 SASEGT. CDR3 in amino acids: CASSGPGNTEAFF. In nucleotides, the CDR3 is TGTGCCAGCAGTGGGCCGGGGAACACTGAAGCTTTCTTT.

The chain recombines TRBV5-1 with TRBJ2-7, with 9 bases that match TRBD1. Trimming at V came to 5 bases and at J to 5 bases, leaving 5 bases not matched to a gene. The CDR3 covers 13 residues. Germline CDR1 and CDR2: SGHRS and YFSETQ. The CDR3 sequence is CASRQGAPDEQYF. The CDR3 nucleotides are TGCGCCAGCAGACAGGGGGCGCCGGACGAGCAGTACTTC.

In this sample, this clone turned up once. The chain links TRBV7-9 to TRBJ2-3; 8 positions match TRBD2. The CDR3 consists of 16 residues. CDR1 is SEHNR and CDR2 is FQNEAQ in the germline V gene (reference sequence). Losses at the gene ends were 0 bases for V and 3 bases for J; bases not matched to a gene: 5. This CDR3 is CASSLALRGGTDTQYF. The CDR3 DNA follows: TGTGCCAGCAGCTTAGCCCTACGGGGGGGTACAGATACGCAGTATTTT.

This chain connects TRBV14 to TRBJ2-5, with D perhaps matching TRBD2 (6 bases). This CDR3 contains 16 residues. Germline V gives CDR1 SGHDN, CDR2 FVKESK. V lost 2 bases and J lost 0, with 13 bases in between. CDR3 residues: CASSQRTTADQETQYF. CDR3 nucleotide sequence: TGTGCCAGCAGCCAAAGGACTACAGCCGACCAAGAGACCCAGTACTTC.

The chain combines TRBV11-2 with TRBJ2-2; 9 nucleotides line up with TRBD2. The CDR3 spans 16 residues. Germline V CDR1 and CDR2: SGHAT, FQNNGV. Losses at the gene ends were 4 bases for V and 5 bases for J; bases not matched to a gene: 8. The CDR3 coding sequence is TGTGCCAGCAGCTCCGGAGGACTAGCGTGGACCGGGGAGCTGTTTTTT. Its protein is CASSSGGLAWTGELFF. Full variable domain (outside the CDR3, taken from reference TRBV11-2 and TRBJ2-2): EAGVAQSPRYKIIEKRQSVAFWCNPISGHATLYWYQQILGQGPKLLIQFQNNGVVDDSQLPKDRFSAERLKGVDSTLKIQPAKLEDSAVYLCASSSGGLAWTGELFFGEGSRLTVL.

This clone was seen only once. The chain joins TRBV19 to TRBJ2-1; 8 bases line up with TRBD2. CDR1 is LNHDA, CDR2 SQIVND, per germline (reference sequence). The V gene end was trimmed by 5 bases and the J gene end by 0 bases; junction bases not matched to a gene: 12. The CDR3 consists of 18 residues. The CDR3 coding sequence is TGTGCCAGTAGTCCCAAGCGGGGGCGGGGGAGCTCCTACAATGAGCAGTTCTTC. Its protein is CASSPKRGRGSSYNEQFF.

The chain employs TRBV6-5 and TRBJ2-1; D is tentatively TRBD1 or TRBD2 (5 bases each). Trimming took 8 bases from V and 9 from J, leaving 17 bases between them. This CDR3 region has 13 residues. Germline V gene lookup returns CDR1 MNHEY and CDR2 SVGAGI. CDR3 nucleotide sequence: TGTGCCAGCTCGCAGGGTGGGACGGGTGAGCAGTTCTTC. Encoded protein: CASSQGGTGEQFF.

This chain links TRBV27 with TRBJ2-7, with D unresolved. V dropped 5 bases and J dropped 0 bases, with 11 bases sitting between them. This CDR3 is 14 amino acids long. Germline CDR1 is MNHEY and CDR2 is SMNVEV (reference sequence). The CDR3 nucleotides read TGTGCCAGCAGTCAGCACTCTAGCTCCTACGAGCAGTACTTC. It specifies CASSQHSSSYEQYF.

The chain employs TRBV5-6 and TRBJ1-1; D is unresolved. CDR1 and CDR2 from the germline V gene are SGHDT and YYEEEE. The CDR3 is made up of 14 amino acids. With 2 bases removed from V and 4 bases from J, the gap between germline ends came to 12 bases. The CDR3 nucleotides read TGTGCCAGCAGCTTCGTGGGTACGGGCACTGAAGCTTTCTTT. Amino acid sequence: CASSFVGTGTEAFF.

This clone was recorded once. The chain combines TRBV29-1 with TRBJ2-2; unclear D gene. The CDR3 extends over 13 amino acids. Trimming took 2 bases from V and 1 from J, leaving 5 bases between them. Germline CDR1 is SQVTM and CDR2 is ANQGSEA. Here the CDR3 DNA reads TGCAGCGTTGAAAGGAAGAACACCGGGGAGCTGTTTTTT. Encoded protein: CSVERKNTGELFF.

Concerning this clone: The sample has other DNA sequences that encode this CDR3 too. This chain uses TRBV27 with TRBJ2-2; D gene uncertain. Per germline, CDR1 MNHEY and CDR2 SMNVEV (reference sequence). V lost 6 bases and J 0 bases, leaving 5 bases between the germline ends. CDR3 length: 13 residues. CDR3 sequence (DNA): TGTGCCAGCAGCCTCACGAACACCGGGGAGCTGTTTTTT. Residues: CASSLTNTGELFF.

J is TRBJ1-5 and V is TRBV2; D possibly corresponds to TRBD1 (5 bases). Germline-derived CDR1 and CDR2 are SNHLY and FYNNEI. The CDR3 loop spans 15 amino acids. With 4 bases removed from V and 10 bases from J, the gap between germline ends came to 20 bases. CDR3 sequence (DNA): TGTGCCAGCAGTGTCACCCCCAGGGTTGTCTTTCCCCAGCATTTT. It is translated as CASSVTPRVVFPQHF.

In DNA form, the CDR3 reads TGTGCCAGCAGCTCGGGACTAGGTGAAGCTTTCTTT. This gives the protein CASSSGLGEAFF. This chain uses TRBV11-3 with TRBJ1-1; tentatively, D is TRBD1 (5 bases). The CDR3 length is 12 residues. CDR1 and CDR2 (germline): SGHNT, YENEEA. Trimming took 4 bases from V and 7 from J, leaving 10 bases between them.

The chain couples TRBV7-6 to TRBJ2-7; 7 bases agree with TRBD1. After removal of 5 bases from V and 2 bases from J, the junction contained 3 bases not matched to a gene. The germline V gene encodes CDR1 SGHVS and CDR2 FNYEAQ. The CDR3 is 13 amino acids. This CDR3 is CASSLDRTYEQYF. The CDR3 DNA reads TGTGCCAGCAGCCTGGACAGGACCTACGAGCAGTACTTC.

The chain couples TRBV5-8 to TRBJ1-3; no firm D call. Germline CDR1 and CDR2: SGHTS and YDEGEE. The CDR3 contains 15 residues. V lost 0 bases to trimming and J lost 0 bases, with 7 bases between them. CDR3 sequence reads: CASSLGPSSGNTIYF. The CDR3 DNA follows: TGTGCCAGCAGCTTGGGGCCGAGCTCTGGAAACACCATATATTTT.

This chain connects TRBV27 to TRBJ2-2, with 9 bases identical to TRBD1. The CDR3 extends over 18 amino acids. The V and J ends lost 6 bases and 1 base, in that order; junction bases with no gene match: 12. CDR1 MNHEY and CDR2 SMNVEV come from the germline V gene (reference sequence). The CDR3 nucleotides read TGTGCCAGCAGCCGTATACCCCGGGACAGGGTGAACACCGGGGAGCTGTTTTTT. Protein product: CASSRIPRDRVNTGELFF.

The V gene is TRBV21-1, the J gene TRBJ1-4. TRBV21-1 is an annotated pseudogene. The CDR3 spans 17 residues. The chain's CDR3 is CASSMGDVFTLNEKLFF. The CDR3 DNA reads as TGTGCCAGCAGCATGGGGGACGTCTTCACTCTTAATGAAAAACTGTTTTTT.